The 26 T cell receptor beta chains presented below share a single source sample, sequenced in a study of T cell repertoires in cytomegalovirus infection. From the reads, TCRdb called clonotypes with MiXCR, one entry per CDR3 protein. This sample has 400,000 or so distinct CDR3 sequences, with around 32% found just once. The sequenced sample consisted of PBMCs. These receptors were obtained from a human donor in good health (CMV status not recorded). Some clones in this sample may be carry-over from other donors' samples.

This clonotype was counted only a few times. The chain links TRBV25-1 to TRBJ1-5; D remains unclear. This CDR3 region has 14 residues. CDR1 and CDR2 from the germline V gene are MGHDK and SYGVNS. Trimming cost V 5 bases and J 0 bases, with 8 bases left between them. In DNA, the CDR3 is TGTGCCAGCAGTTTCGGGAATAGCAATCAGCCCCAGCATTTT. The encoded protein is CASSFGNSNQPQHF.

In its sample, this clonotype was seen a few times. The chain links TRBV10-3 to TRBJ2-1, with D perhaps matching TRBD1 (6 bases). The CDR3 length is 13 residues. Germline CDR1 and CDR2: ENHRY and SYGVKD. V lost 8 bases to trimming and J lost 9 bases, with 17 bases between them. In nucleotides, the CDR3 is TGTGCCATCGGCGTAGATGGGGGCATTGAGCAGTTCTTC. It codes for CAIGVDGGIEQFF.

Many counts were recorded for this clonotype. The chain links TRBV7-9 to TRBJ2-1; D gene unclear. The CDR3 extends over 13 amino acids. Germline CDR1 SEHNR, CDR2 FQNEAQ (reference sequence). Trimming shortened V by 5 bases and J by 5 bases, and 10 bases separated the two germline ends. This CDR3 reads CASSRDKNNEQFF. DNA of the CDR3: TGTGCCAGCAGCCGAGACAAGAACAATGAGCAGTTCTTC.

This chain connects TRBV15 to TRBJ2-5; 7 bases map to TRBD2. Germline values: CDR1 LNHNV, CDR2 YYDKDF (reference sequence). This CDR3 contains 16 residues. The V and J ends lost 0 bases and 7 bases, in that order; junction bases with no gene match: 11. The CDR3 reads CATSRDRGVQDGTQYF. CDR3 nucleotides: TGTGCCACCAGCAGAGATCGGGGGGTCCAAGACGGGACCCAGTACTTC.

This chain joins TRBV12-3 or TRBV12-4 and TRBJ2-1, with D possibly matching TRBD2 (6 bases). V gave up 7 bases and J gave up 7 bases, with 23 bases separating them. The CDR3 consists of 16 residues. In DNA, the CDR3 is TGTGCCAGCACCCCCCTCAGGGACTCCGCGACGAATGAGCAGTTCTTC. Protein: CASTPLRDSATNEQFF.

This clonotype was recorded many times. This chain uses TRBV11-2 with TRBJ1-1; TRBD1 is a possible D gene (6 bases). Germline V gives CDR1 SGHAT, CDR2 FQNNGV. This CDR3 comprises 16 residues. V lost 5 bases and J 1 base, leaving 17 bases between the germline ends. The CDR3 region is CASSIGQISWNTEAFF. As DNA, the CDR3 is TGTGCCAGCAGCATCGGACAGATCTCTTGGAACACTGAAGCTTTCTTT.

The V call is TRBV12-3 or TRBV12-4, the J call TRBJ1-4, with a possible D match to TRBD1 (5 bases). There are 13 residues in the CDR3. Deletions cut 10 bases from V and 5 bases from J, with 14 bases between. DNA of the CDR3: TGTGCCAACACCGGGACTCCCAATGAAAAACTGTTTTTT. It is translated as CANTGTPNEKLFF.

Only a few counts were recorded for this clonotype. This chain connects TRBV19 to TRBJ1-2; TRBD1 aligns across 8 bases. After removal of 8 bases from V and 2 bases from J, the junction contained 1 base not matched to a gene. Germline V CDR1 and CDR2: LNHDA, SQIVND (reference sequence). CDR3 size: 12 residues. In DNA form, the CDR3 reads TGTGCCAGTGGACAGGGAAACTATGGCTACACCTTC. It yields the protein CASGQGNYGYTF.

This clonotype was seen many times. The V and J genes are TRBV7-2 and TRBJ2-2; no reliable D call. The CDR3 has 14 residues. V was shortened by 6 bases and J by 0 bases, with 8 bases between the two germline ends. Germline V gene sequence: CDR1 SGHTA, CDR2 FQGNSA. Here the CDR3 DNA reads TGTGCCAGCAGGGTCAATACGAACACCGGGGAGCTGTTTTTT. The encoded protein is CASRVNTNTGELFF.

This clonotype was counted between two and nine times. This rearrangement joins TRBV7-2 to TRBJ2-5; tentative D call: TRBD1 (5 bases). This CDR3 contains 13 residues. V was pared by 7 bases and J by 5 bases, with 14 bases between. Germline V gene sequence: CDR1 SGHTA, CDR2 FQGNSA. The CDR3 sequence is CASTELSGETQYF. The CDR3 DNA reads as TGTGCCAGCACCGAGTTATCAGGGGAGACCCAGTACTTC.

Comment on this clonotype: This may be a read error, as it is one base from a much larger clone. This CDR3 fails to terminate in the conserved phenylalanine or tryptophan, so it likely reflects a read error. This chain connects TRBV7-2 to TRBJ2-2; 9 bases are shared with TRBD2. Germline assignment: CDR1 SGHTA and CDR2 FQGNSA. J was trimmed by 6 bases and V by 5 bases; bases with no gene match: 7. The CDR3 runs 15 residues. In DNA, the CDR3 is TGTGCCAGCAGCACTGGACTAGCGTTCGCCGGGGAGCTGTTTTTG. It yields the protein CASSTGLAFAGELFL.

The chain combines TRBV11-2 with TRBJ1-1; the match to TRBD1 covers 11 bases. Germline CDR1 SGHAT, CDR2 FQNNGV. The CDR3 has 16 residues. The V gene end was trimmed by 5 bases and the J gene end by 4 bases; junction bases not matched to a gene: 9. CDR3 amino acids: CASSPRTGGRVTEAFF. The DNA for the CDR3 is TGTGCCAGCAGCCCCCGGACAGGGGGCAGGGTCACTGAAGCTTTCTTT.

The V gene is TRBV7-9, the J gene TRBJ2-1; perhaps TRBD1 as D (7 bases). CDR3 size: 19 residues. Looked up from germline, CDR1 is SEHNR and CDR2 is FQNEAQ (reference sequence). V was clipped by 5 bases and J by 8 bases, with 31 bases between them. The chain's CDR3 is CASSRRNLHPTGRRDEQFF. CDR3 coding DNA: TGTGCCAGCAGCCGAAGAAATTTACACCCGACAGGGAGGAGGGATGAGCAGTTCTTC.

This clonotype came up once. This chain connects TRBV6-2 or TRBV6-3 to TRBJ2-3; possible D gene TRBD2, 5 bases. V was trimmed by 4 bases and J by 7 bases, leaving 15 bases between them. Germline assignment: CDR1 MNHEY and CDR2 SVGEGT. The CDR3 is 14 amino acids. CDR3 residues: CASSSGSARHTQYF. DNA for the CDR3: TGTGCCAGCAGTTCGGGTAGCGCCCGTCATACGCAGTATTTT.

The rearrangement uses TRBV7-2 and TRBJ2-5; D is tentatively TRBD1 or TRBD2 (5 bases each). Between the trimmed V and J ends, which lost 4 bases and 4 bases, there was a span of 22 bases. The CDR3 totals 17 residues. Germline CDR1 SGHTA, CDR2 FQGNSA. The CDR3 DNA follows: TGTGCCAGCAGCTACTTCACGGGGCCAGGGTCCGGAGAGACCCAGTACTTC. Protein: CASSYFTGPGSGETQYF.

This clonotype was counted many times. The chain is built from TRBV7-6 and TRBJ2-6; the D gene is possibly TRBD1 (5 bases). The germline V gene encodes CDR1 SGHVS and CDR2 FNYEAQ. The CDR3 extends over 15 amino acids. The V gene lost 3 bases and the J gene lost 3 bases, with 9 bases spanning the gap. CDR3 protein: CASSFQGGGANVLTF. The CDR3 nucleotides are TGTGCCAGCAGCTTCCAGGGTGGTGGGGCCAACGTCCTGACTTTC.

With respect to this clonotype: A read error may account for a junction end that differs from germline. The CDR3 loop is CASSRVGQAYGNTICF. DNA of the CDR3: TGTGCCAGCAGCAGGGTGGGACAGGCGTACGGAAACACCATATGTTTT. The V gene is TRBV6-1, the J gene TRBJ1-3; TRBD1 aligns across 8 bases. The CDR3 contains 16 residues. Looked up from germline, CDR1 is MNHNS and CDR2 is SASEGT.

CDR3 in amino acids: CASSLFSVRAGELFF. The CDR3 DNA reads as TGTGCCAGCAGTTTATTTAGCGTCCGGGCCGGGGAGCTGTTTTTT. The chain carries TRBV28 and TRBJ2-2, with a tentative D call TRBD2 (5 bases). The CDR3 runs 15 residues. Germline loops: CDR1 MDHEN, CDR2 SYDVKM. Trimming cost V 1 base and J 6 bases, with 12 bases left between them.

This clonotype showed up just a few times. The chain is built from TRBV11-2 and TRBJ2-3; D gene ambiguous. The CDR3 consists of 14 residues. With 2 bases removed from V and 2 bases from J, the gap between germline ends came to 8 bases. The V gene's germline CDR1 is SGHAT and CDR2 FQNNGV. The CDR3 sequence is CASSLTAITDTQYF. CDR3 DNA: TGTGCCAGCAGCTTAACAGCAATCACAGATACGCAGTATTTT.

This clonotype was recorded a few times. J is TRBJ1-4 and V is TRBV12-3 or TRBV12-4, with TRBD1 matching 7 bases. Germline trimming cut 7 bases from V and 7 bases from J; bases unmatched to any gene: 9. The CDR3 extends over 14 amino acids. CDR3 amino acids: CASTLDRAREKLFF. The DNA of the CDR3 is TGTGCCAGCACCCTTGACAGGGCCCGTGAAAAACTGTTTTTT.

This clonotype was seen many times. The genes are TRBV12-3 or TRBV12-4 and TRBJ2-3, with 8 bases aligning to TRBD1. The junction had 6 bases not matched to a gene; V was cut back by 5 bases and J by 2 bases. The CDR3 extends over 15 amino acids. The CDR3 DNA follows: TGTGCCAGCAGTCTCGGACAGGGCCCCACAGATACGCAGTATTTT. This encodes CASSLGQGPTDTQYF.

V gene TRBV4-1 combines with J gene TRBJ2-7, with D maybe TRBD2 (7 bases). Germline CDR1 and CDR2: MGHRA and YSYEKL. The CDR3 runs to 15 residues. V dropped 1 base and J dropped 3 bases, with 13 bases sitting between them. As DNA, the CDR3 is TGCGCCAGCAGCCAAGTAAAGGGGGGGGACTACGAGCAGTACTTC. This sequence encodes CASSQVKGGDYEQYF.

J is TRBJ1-2 and V is TRBV7-9, with a possible D match to TRBD1 (6 bases). This CDR3 has 16 residues. The germline V and J ends were trimmed by 5 bases and 3 bases, with 19 bases remaining between them. Looked up from germline, CDR1 is SEHNR and CDR2 is FQNEAQ (reference sequence). This CDR3 reads CASSAWTAVGDYGYTF. CDR3 nucleotide sequence: TGTGCCAGCAGCGCCTGGACAGCAGTAGGAGACTATGGCTACACCTTC.

The chain couples TRBV15 to TRBJ2-7; 8 nucleotides align to TRBD2. Germline V lookup: CDR1 LNHNV, CDR2 YYDKDF (reference sequence). There are 14 residues in the CDR3. V was pared by 0 bases and J by 3 bases, with 1 base of the junction left unmatched. CDR3 nucleotide sequence: TGTGCCACCAGCAGAGATCGGGAGGGCTACGAGCAGTACTTC. Its protein product is CATSRDREGYEQYF.

V and J are TRBV15 and TRBJ1-6; a weak D match, TRBD1 (6 bases). Germline CDR1 reads LNHNV; CDR2 reads YYDKDF (reference sequence). The CDR3 contains 14 residues. The V end lost 6 bases, the J end lost 5 bases, and 11 bases lay between the germline ends. CDR3 bases: TGTGCCACCAGTCGGGGGGCGAATAATTCACCCCTCCACTTT. This gives the protein CATSRGANNSPLHF.

This clonotype was counted a few times. This chain joins TRBV20-1 and TRBJ2-5; TRBD2 is a possible D gene (6 bases). This CDR3 contains 14 residues. Germline V gene lookup returns CDR1 DFQATT and CDR2 SNEGSKA (reference sequence). V was trimmed by 3 bases and J by 4 bases, leaving 15 bases between them. CDR3 coding DNA: TGCAGTGCTAGGGGACTCCCGTCGGGAGAGACCCAGTACTTC. Its translation: CSARGLPSGETQYF.